This entry is about one T cell receptor beta chain. This clone showed up just once. Its antigen is currently not known. Base quality data are lacking; no much larger clone is found one base away. At diagnosis, tumor, uninvolved tumor-adjacent lung and peripheral blood were collected and then preserved as a mix of FFPE and fresh-frozen material. For TCR repertoire profiling, the blood samples were analyzed as peripheral blood mononuclear cells. This sample is drawn from a study of T cells in localized non-small cell lung cancer (dated by TCRdb to the early 2020s). As for the study more broadly: The study analyzed T cell repertoires of about 230 early-stage NSCLC patients, comparing tumors and uninvolved tumor-adjacent lungs. The cohort comprised roughly 220 treatment-naïve NSCLC patients with resected, localized lung tumors. Of the NSCLC patients, roughly 130 were male and 107 were female, and the mean age was around 66 years.

General study outcomes and caveats: Because multi-region tumor sequencing was not performed, intratumor heterogeneity could not be ruled out. Longer overall survival was associated with higher blood T cell density, whereas shorter survival was associated with higher adjacent-lung clonality. A median of approximately 55 of the top 100 tumor clones were detected in paired uninvolved adjacent lung, and some 28 of these tumor clones were also found among the top 100 clones of the paired uninvolved adjacent lung. Uninvolved tumor-adjacent lung showed the highest T cell clonality, higher than tumor, which suggests more focused antigenic responses in the adjacent lung. Because of the exploratory design, TCR variables were selected using unadjusted p-values without false-discovery rate correction.

CDR1 SGHAT and CDR2 FQNNGV are derived from the germline V gene. The CDR3 spans 15 residues, from the cysteine through the phenylalanine. Only the CDR3 part of the read is kept: 45 bases, read in frame from the first base. Trimming costs V 0 bases and J 7 bases, and their ends lie 14 bases apart. The immunoSEQ Assay was used to sequence TCR beta CDR3 regions from DNA. In the paper's pipeline: To compute T cell density, TCR beta template counts were normalized to usable DNA, which was estimated by amplifying housekeeping genes. The preseqR package was used to estimate richness by extrapolating to 400,000 templates for PBMC samples and to 120,000 templates for tissue samples. Clonality was defined by subtracting Pielou's evenness from one. Differential abundance testing on productive amino-acid clonotypes, with a minimum total count of 5 and an alpha of 0.1, was used to identify tissue-enriched TCRs. The Jaccard Index and the Morisita Overlap Index were used to measure how much the repertoires overlapped between compartments. GLIPH grouped TCR beta CDR3s together with public tetramer-defined viral CDR3s, and a viral motif had to include at least three viral sequences and also show V-gene enrichment. TCRdb provides this immuneACCESS table in a form limited to in-frame rearrangements. Some clones are lacking; in checked studies, under half of them reflect an unresolved V gene, and why the rest are absent is not known. From that table come the V and J calls and clone size; the DNA was used to work out D and trimming. The sample table holds tens of thousands of clones, of which approximately 84% were seen once. Roughly 6.1% of the sample is taken by the ten largest.

This chain is built from TRBV11-2 and TRBJ2-3; there is no confident call for the D gene. This receptor was obtained from a man aged 35-69 years with stage I lung adenocarcinoma. Sequenced material: peripheral blood, taken before any cancer treatment. The CDR3 sequence is CASSLESQKAHTQYF. The nucleotides are TGTGCCAGCAGCTTAGAATCCCAAAAGGCCCATACGCAGTATTTT.